A single T cell receptor beta chain is shown here with its context. TCRdb itself ran the 5' RACE reads through MiXCR, one entry per CDR3 protein. This sample has 250,000 to 400,000 distinct CDR3 sequences, with roughly 3.9% found just once. These data originate in a study of T cells after yellow fever vaccination. Germline trimming cut 5 bases from V and 4 bases from J; bases unmatched to any gene: 7. The CDR3 extends over 15 amino acids. In germline, CDR1 is SGHTA, CDR2 FQGNSA. V usage is TRBV7-2 and J usage is TRBJ1-3; 8 bases line up with TRBD1. The source was PBMCs, collected 5 days after the yellow fever booster vaccination. The receptor comes from a man between 18 and 29 years old who received the YFV17D yellow fever vaccine. CDR3 loop: CASSNLGQGGNTIYF. CDR3 in DNA: TGTGCCAGCAGCAACCTTGGACAGGGCGGAAACACCATATATTTT.